This TCR beta chain came from a study of cytomegalovirus exposure and HLA in healthy donors. A note on this clone: What it recognizes is unknown.

Study results and caveats: Excluded were some V segments that proved indistinguishable, including TRBV6-2 and TRBV6-3. Follow-up analysis found HLA locus-dependent TCR association rates, highest for DRB1 and lowest for HLA-C.

The study ran its PCR with 60 Vbeta and 13 Jbeta primers. Original data processing: Later reanalysis found 60 million to 90 million unique TCR beta chains, around 11 million of them shared. Some clones are missing from TCRdb's copy, which holds only in-frame ones; the method was immunoSEQ multiplex PCR. Clone size and V and J calls were adopted from that table, with D and trimming inferred from the DNA. The sample has more than 95,000 clones; almost 80% are singletons. Germline loops: CDR1 LGHNA, CDR2 YNFKEQ. The CDR3 length is 13 residues. Trimming took 5 bases from V and 1 from J, leaving 8 bases between them.

The sequenced material came from PBMCs. The clonotype was recovered from a man aged 60 to 75 in good health and CMV-seropositive. The rearrangement joins TRBV4-2 to TRBJ1-1, with D possibly being TRBD1 (5 bases). For the CDR3, the DNA is TGTGCCAGCAGCTTAACAGGGAACACTGAAGCTTTCTTT. It specifies CASSLTGNTEAFF.